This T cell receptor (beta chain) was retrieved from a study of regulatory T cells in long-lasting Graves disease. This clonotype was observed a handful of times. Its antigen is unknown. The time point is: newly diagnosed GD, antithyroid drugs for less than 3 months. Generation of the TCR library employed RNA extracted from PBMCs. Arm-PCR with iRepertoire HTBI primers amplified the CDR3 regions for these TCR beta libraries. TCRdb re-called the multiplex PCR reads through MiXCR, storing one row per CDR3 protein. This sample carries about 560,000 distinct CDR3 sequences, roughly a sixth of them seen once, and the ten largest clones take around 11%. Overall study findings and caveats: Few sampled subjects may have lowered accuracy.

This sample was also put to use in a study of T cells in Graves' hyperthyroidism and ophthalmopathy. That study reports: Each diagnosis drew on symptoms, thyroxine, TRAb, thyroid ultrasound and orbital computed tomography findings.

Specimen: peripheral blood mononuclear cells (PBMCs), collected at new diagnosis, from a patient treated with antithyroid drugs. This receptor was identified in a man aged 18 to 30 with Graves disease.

The chain's CDR3 is CASSPGTESFYGYTF. The CDR3 region has the DNA TGCGCCAGCAGCCCCGGGACAGAATCTTTCTATGGCTACACCTTC. The V and J genes are TRBV5-1 and TRBJ1-2, with TRBD1 matching over 7 bases. The CDR3 spans 15 residues. Germline values: CDR1 SGHRS, CDR2 YFSETQ. J gave up 4 bases and V 4 bases, and 10 bases lay outside the gene matches.